These 19 T cell receptor beta chains were all obtained from the same sample, sequenced in a study of blood T cells in healthy people across ages. Next came a second PCR, run for about 7 to 12 cycles, which used a sample-barcoded 5' primer along with a J-beta primer mix. TCRdb re-analysed the 5' RACE reads in MiXCR, keeping a single row per CDR3 protein. This sample has 980,000 or so distinct CDR3 sequences, with around 48% found just once. The specimen sequenced was blood. These receptor sequences come from a man younger than 45 in good health.

This clonotype was recorded a few times. The chain has TRBV12-3 or TRBV12-4 and TRBJ2-3; D gene unclear. This CDR3 is 15 amino acids long. V dropped 4 bases and J dropped 0 bases, with 11 bases sitting between them. The CDR3 protein is CASSSQSLSTDTQYF. The CDR3 DNA is TGTGCCAGCAGTTCGCAGAGTCTCAGCACAGATACGCAGTATTTT.

The rearrangement joins TRBV27 to TRBJ2-2; 9 bases fit TRBD2. The CDR3 runs 19 residues. Trimming cost V 4 bases and J 0 bases; bases outside gene matches: 12. Germline CDR1 MNHEY, CDR2 SMNVEV (reference sequence). The CDR3 here is CASSSAAGGGTTNTGELFF. The CDR3 DNA reads as TGTGCCAGCAGTTCAGCGGCGGGGGGGGGAACTACGAACACCGGGGAGCTGTTTTTT.

The rearrangement uses TRBV27 and TRBJ1-2, with 10 positions matching TRBD1. Trimming took 6 bases from V and 8 from J; bases not matched to a gene: 6. CDR3 length equals 13 residues. CDR1 and CDR2 from the germline V gene are MNHEY and SMNVEV (reference sequence). The CDR3 coding sequence is TGTGCCAGCAGCCAACTGGACAGGGGGGGCTACACCTTC. Residues: CASSQLDRGGYTF.

The chain recombines TRBV3-1 with TRBJ1-2; 7 nucleotides line up with TRBD1. With 2 bases clipped from V and 3 bases from J, the junction kept 6 bases outside the gene matches. The germline CDR1 and CDR2 sequences are LGHDT and YNNKEL (reference sequence). The CDR3 extends over 15 amino acids. Written as DNA, the CDR3 is TGTGCCAGCAGCCAACAGACAGGGACGCACTATGGCTACACCTTC. This translates into CASSQQTGTHYGYTF. Full variable domain (remainder filled in from reference TRBV3-1 and TRBJ1-2): DTAVSQTPKYLVTQMGNDKSIKCEQNLGHDTMYWYKQDSKKFLKIMFSYNNKELIINETVPNRFSPKSPDKAHLNLHINSLELGDSAVYFCASSQQTGTHYGYTFGSGTRLTVV.

Concerning this clonotype: A much larger clone lies one base from this, so it may be a read error. The chain combines TRBV29-1 with TRBJ1-2, with a possible D match to TRBD1 (5 bases). Trimming removed 2 bases from V and 6 bases from J, with 7 bases in between. Germline loops: CDR1 SQVTM, CDR2 ANQGSEA. The CDR3 covers 11 residues. In DNA form, the CDR3 reads TGCAGCGTTGAACAGGGTCATGGCTACACCTTC. Protein product: CSVEQGHGYTF.

CDR3 loop: CASSLRGRADEKLFF. The CDR3 region has the DNA TGTGCCAGCAGTTTAAGAGGCAGGGCGGATGAAAAACTGTTTTTT. The rearrangement links TRBV12-3 or TRBV12-4 to TRBJ1-4; the D gene is possibly TRBD1 (5 bases). V was shortened by 2 bases and J by 6 bases, with 13 bases between the two germline ends. The CDR3 spans 15 residues.

This clonotype was detected a few times. The chain uses TRBV12-3 or TRBV12-4 and TRBJ1-1; TRBD1 matches at 10 bases. Losses at the gene ends were 5 bases for V and 5 bases for J; bases not matched to a gene: 17. This CDR3 has 18 residues. For the CDR3, the DNA is TGTGCCAGCAGTAGCCAGGCAGGGGCCGGGACAGGGGTAACTGAAGCTTTCTTT. Its translation: CASSSQAGAGTGVTEAFF.

The V call is TRBV24-1, the J call TRBJ2-4; D unresolved. Trimming took off 4 bases at V and 6 bases at J, with 6 bases between the two ends. Germline V CDR1 and CDR2: KGHDR, SFDVKD. The CDR3 covers 12 residues. CDR3 amino acids: CATSEVGNIQYF. In DNA form, the CDR3 reads TGTGCCACCAGTGAGGTGGGAAACATTCAGTACTTC.

This clonotype was counted only a few times. The rearrangement links TRBV29-1 to TRBJ2-5; TRBD2 matches at 8 bases. The tail of the sequence fits TRBJ2-7 better, so the J call may be wrong. This CDR3 contains 13 residues. Per germline, CDR1 SQVTM and CDR2 ANQGSEA. The chain's CDR3 is CSVEDPGGGEQYF. The CDR3 DNA follows: TGCAGCGTTGAAGATCCCGGGGGGGGCGAGCAGTACTTC.

This clonotype showed up just a few times. The chain carries TRBV2 and TRBJ2-1, with D maybe TRBD1 (6 bases). V lost 3 bases and J lost 4, with 13 bases in between. Germline V gives CDR1 SNHLY, CDR2 FYNNEI. This CDR3 has 15 residues. The CDR3, as DNA: TGTGCCAGCAGTGAGCCTGGGACATTTTACAATGAGCAGTTCTTC. Translating it yields CASSEPGTFYNEQFF.

This chain joins TRBV25-1 and TRBJ1-2; unclear D gene. The CDR3 consists of 13 residues. The V gene's germline CDR1 is MGHDK and CDR2 SYGVNS. Trimming removed 7 bases at V and 3 bases at J, with 12 bases between. CDR3 loop: CASKDPRDYGYTF. As DNA, the CDR3 is TGTGCCAGCAAGGATCCGCGTGACTATGGCTACACCTTC.

V is TRBV28 and J is TRBJ1-6; 7 bases are shared with TRBD1. The CDR3 is 20 amino acids. Germline-derived CDR1 and CDR2 are MDHEN and SYDVKM. V lost 3 bases, J lost 0 bases, and 14 bases stayed unmatched. This CDR3 reads CASSFPRPGGTSSYNSPLHF. In nucleotides, the CDR3 is TGTGCCAGCAGTTTCCCCCGTCCAGGGGGGACGAGCTCCTATAATTCACCCCTCCACTTT.

This clonotype was picked up many times. V is TRBV2 and J is TRBJ2-1, with no clear D. This CDR3 has 13 residues. With 3 bases removed from V and 5 bases from J, the gap between germline ends came to 8 bases. Germline assignment: CDR1 SNHLY and CDR2 FYNNEI. CDR3 DNA sequence: TGTGCCAGCAGTGATCTCCTAAACAATGAGCAGTTCTTC. Protein sequence: CASSDLLNNEQFF.

This clonotype was found once. A much larger clone is a single base away; this may be a read error. The chain uses TRBV11-3 and TRBJ2-7; D is ambiguous. V was trimmed by 5 bases and J by 7 bases, leaving 18 bases between them. CDR1 is SGHNT, CDR2 YENEEA, per germline. The CDR3 has 14 amino acids. CDR3 amino acids: CASSAGSLRDEQYF. CDR3 bases: TGTGCCAGCAGCGCTGGTTCACTTAGGGATGAGCAGTACTTC.

The gene calls are TRBV4-3 and TRBJ2-1; tentative D call: TRBD2 (7 bases). The V gene's germline CDR1 is LGHNA and CDR2 YSLEER. Deletions cut 3 bases from V and 0 bases from J, with 21 bases between. The CDR3 spans 19 residues. The CDR3 DNA reads as TGCGCCAGCAGCCATACGACGACGGGGGGCTTAAGCTCCTACAATGAGCAGTTCTTC. Translation gives CASSHTTTGGLSSYNEQFF.

With regard to this clonotype: The germline gene is not matched at one end of the junction; a read error may be the cause. This rearrangement joins TRBV6-5 to TRBJ2-3; no clear D gene. The CDR3 has 12 residues. From germline, CDR1 is MNHEY and CDR2 SVGAGI. The DNA of the CDR3 is TGTGCCAGCAGCCCCTCTTCAGATGCGCAGTATTTT. The encoded protein is CASSPSSDAQYF.

J is TRBJ2-7 and V is TRBV9; 7 nucleotides align to TRBD2. This CDR3 contains 15 residues. Per germline, CDR1 SGDLS and CDR2 YYNGEE. V gave up 2 bases and J gave up 0 bases; unmatched junction bases: 5. CDR3 nucleotide sequence: TGTGCCAGCAGCGTGGGGGGGGGTACCTCCTACGAGCAGTACTTC. Protein product: CASSVGGGTSYEQYF. Looking up the rest from reference TRBV9 and TRBJ2-7 gives the full variable domain: DSGVTQTPKHLITATGQRVTLRCSPRSGDLSVYWYQQSLDQGLQFLIQYYNGEERAKGNILERFSAQQFPDLHSELNLSSLELGDSALYFCASSVGGGTSYEQYFGPGTRLTVT.

This clonotype was recorded a few times. The CDR3 DNA follows: TGTGCCAGCAGCCCTAGGACAGGTTTTGCCTACGAGCAGTACTTC. Its translation: CASSPRTGFAYEQYF. This chain joins TRBV7-2 and TRBJ2-7; 7 nucleotides align to TRBD1. The CDR3 runs to 15 residues. V gave up 5 bases and J gave up 2 bases; unmatched junction bases: 9. Per germline, CDR1 SGHTA and CDR2 FQGNSA.

This clonotype occurred a few times. The rearrangement links TRBV3-1 to TRBJ2-7, with 8 nucleotides matching TRBD1. The trim removed 4 bases at V and 2 bases at J, leaving 10 bases unmatched. There are 16 residues in the CDR3. CDR1 is LGHDT, CDR2 YNNKEL, per germline (reference sequence). The CDR3 reads CASSPTTGEATYEQYF. CDR3 DNA: TGTGCCAGCAGCCCCACGACAGGGGAAGCCACCTACGAGCAGTACTTC.